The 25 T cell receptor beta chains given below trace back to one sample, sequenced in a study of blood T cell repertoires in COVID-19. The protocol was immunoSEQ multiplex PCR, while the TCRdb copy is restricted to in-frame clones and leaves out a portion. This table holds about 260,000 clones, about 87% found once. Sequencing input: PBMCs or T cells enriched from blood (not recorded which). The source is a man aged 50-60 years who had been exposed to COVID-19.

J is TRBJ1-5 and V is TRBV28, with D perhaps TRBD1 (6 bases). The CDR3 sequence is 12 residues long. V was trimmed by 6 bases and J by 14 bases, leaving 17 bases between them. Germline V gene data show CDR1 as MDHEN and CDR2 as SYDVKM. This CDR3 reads CASREKPRQEHF. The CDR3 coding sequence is TGTGCCAGCAGAGAAAAACCCCGACAGGAGCATTTT.

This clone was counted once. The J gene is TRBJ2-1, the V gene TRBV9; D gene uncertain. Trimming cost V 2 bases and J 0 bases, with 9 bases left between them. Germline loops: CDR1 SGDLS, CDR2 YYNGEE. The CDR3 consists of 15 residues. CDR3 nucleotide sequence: TGTGCCAGCAGCGTGTCGAGTTTCTCCTACAATGAGCAGTTCTTC. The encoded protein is CASSVSSFSYNEQFF.

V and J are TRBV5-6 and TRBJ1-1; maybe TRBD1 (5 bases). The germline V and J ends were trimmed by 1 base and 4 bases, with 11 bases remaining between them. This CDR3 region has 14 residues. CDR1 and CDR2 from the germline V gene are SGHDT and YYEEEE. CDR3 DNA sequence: TGTGCCAGCAGCTTGAGTATAAGGGGCACTGAAGCTTTCTTT. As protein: CASSLSIRGTEAFF.

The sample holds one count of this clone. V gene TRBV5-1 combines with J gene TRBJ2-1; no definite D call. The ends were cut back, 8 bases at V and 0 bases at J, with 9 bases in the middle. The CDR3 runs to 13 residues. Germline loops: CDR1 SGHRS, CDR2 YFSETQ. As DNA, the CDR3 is TGCGCCAGTAGCATGAGCTCCTACAATGAGCAGTTCTTC. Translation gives CASSMSSYNEQFF.

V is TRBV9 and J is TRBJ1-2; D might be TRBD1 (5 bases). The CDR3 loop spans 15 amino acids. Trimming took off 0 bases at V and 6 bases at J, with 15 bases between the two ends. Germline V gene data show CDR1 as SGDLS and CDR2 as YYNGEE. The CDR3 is CASSVDLVGVDGYTF. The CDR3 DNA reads TGTGCCAGCAGCGTAGATCTGGTAGGGGTGGATGGCTACACCTTC.

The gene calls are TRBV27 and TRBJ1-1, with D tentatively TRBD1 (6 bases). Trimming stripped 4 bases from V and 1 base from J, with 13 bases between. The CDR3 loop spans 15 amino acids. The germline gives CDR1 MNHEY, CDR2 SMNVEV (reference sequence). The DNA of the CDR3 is TGTGCCAGCAGTTACACAGGGTTCGAGAACACTGAAGCTTTCTTT. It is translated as CASSYTGFENTEAFF.

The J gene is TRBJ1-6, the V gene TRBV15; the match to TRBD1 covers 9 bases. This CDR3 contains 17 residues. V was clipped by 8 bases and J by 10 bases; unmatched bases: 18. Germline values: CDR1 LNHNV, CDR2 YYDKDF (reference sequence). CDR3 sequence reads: CATGGLSPGQGPSPLHF. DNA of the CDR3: TGTGCCACCGGGGGACTTTCACCGGGACAGGGACCATCACCCCTCCACTTT.

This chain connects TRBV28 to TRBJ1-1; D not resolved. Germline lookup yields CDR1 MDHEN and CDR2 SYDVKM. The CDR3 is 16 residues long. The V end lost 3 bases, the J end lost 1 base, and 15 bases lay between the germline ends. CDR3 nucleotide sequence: TGTGCCAGCAGTTTGAAGAGTATCGGGTGGAACACTGAAGCTTTCTTT. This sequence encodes CASSLKSIGWNTEAFF.

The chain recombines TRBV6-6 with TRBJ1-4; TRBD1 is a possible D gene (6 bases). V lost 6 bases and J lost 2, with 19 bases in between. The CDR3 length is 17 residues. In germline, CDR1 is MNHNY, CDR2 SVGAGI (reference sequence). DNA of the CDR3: TGTGCCAGCAGCCGATACAGGGAGACCTCCACTAATGAAAAACTGTTTTTT. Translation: CASSRYRETSTNEKLFF.

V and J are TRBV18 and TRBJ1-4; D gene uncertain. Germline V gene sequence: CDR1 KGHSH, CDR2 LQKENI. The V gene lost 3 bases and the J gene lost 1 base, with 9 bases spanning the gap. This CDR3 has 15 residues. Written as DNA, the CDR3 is TGTGCCAGCTCACCGCGGCGGGAAACTAATGAAAAACTGTTTTTT. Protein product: CASSPRRETNEKLFF.

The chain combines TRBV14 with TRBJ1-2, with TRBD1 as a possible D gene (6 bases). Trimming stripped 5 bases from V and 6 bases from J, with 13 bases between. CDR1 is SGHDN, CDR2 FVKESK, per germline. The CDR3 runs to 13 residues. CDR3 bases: TGTGCCAGCAGCGCCCCCAGGGGTGATGGCTACACCTTC. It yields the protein CASSAPRGDGYTF.

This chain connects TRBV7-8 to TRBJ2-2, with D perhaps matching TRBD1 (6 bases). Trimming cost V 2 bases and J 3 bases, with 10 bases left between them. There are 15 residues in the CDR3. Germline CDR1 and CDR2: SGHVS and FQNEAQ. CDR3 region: CASSLTDRYTGELFF. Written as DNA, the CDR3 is TGTGCCAGCAGCTTAACGGACAGATACACCGGGGAGCTGTTTTTT.

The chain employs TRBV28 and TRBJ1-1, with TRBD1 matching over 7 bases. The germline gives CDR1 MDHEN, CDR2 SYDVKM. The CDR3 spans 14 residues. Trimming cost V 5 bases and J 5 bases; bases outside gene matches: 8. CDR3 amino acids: CASSATGDWTEAFF. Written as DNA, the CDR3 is TGTGCCAGCAGTGCAACAGGGGATTGGACTGAAGCTTTCTTT.

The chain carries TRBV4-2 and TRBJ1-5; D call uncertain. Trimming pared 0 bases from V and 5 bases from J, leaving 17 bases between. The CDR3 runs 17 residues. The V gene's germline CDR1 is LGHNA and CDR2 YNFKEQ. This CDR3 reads CASSQDSGRGWDQPQHF. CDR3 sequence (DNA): TGTGCCAGCAGCCAAGATTCCGGTCGGGGTTGGGATCAGCCCCAGCATTTT.

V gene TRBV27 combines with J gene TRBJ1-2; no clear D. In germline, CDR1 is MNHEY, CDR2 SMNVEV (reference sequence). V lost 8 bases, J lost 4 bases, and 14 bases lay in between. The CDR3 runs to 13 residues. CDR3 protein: CASGSRQTYGYTF. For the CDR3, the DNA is TGTGCCAGCGGCTCGCGGCAAACCTATGGCTACACCTTC.

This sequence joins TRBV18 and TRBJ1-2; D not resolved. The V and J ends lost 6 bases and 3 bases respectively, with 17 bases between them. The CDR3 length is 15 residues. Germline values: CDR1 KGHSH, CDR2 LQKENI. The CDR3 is CASSTERLLHYGYTF. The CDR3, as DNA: TGTGCCAGCTCGACTGAGAGGTTATTACACTATGGCTACACCTTC.

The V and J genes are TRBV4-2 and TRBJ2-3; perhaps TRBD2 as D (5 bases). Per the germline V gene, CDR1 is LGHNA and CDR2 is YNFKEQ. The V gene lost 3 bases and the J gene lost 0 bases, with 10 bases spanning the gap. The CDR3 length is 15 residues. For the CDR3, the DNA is TGTGCCAGCAGCCACGGGGAAGGGAGCACAGATACGCAGTATTTT. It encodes CASSHGEGSTDTQYF.

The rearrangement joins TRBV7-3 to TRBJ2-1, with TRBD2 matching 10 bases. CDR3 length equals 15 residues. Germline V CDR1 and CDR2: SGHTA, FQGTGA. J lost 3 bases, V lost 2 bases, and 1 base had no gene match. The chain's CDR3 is CASSLASGGYNEQFF. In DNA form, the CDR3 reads TGTGCCAGCAGCTTAGCTAGCGGGGGCTACAATGAGCAGTTCTTC.

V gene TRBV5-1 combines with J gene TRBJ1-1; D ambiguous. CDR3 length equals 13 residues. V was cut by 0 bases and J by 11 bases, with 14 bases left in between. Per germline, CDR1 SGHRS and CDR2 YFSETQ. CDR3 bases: TGCGCCAGCAGCTTGGAGCCATCCGGGTTTGCTTTCTTT. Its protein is CASSLEPSGFAFF.

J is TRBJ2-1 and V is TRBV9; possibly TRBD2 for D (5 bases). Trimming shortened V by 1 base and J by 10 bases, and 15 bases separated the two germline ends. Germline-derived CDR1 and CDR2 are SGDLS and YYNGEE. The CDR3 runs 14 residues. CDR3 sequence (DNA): TGTGCCAGCAGCGTAAGGTGGGAGACTCGGGAGCAGTTCTTC. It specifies CASSVRWETREQFF.

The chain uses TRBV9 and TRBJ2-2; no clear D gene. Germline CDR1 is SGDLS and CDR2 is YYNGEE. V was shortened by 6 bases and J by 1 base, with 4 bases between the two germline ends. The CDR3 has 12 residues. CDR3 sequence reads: CASTGNTGELFF. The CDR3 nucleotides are TGTGCCAGCACGGGGAACACCGGGGAGCTGTTTTTT.

CDR3 loop: CASRPGASGNTIYF. CDR3 sequence (DNA): TGTGCCAGTAGGCCCGGAGCCTCTGGAAACACCATATATTTT. The chain recombines TRBV19 with TRBJ1-3; D ambiguous. V was cut by 6 bases and J by 0 bases, with 9 bases left in between. Germline-derived CDR1 and CDR2 are LNHDA and SQIVND (reference sequence). The CDR3 runs 14 residues.

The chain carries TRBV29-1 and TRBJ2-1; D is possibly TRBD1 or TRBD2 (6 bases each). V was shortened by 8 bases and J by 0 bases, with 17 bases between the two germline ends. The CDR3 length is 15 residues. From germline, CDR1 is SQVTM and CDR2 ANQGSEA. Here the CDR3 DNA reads TGCAGCCTTGGGGGCGGGGAACGCTCCTACAATGAGCAGTTCTTC. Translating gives CSLGGGERSYNEQFF.

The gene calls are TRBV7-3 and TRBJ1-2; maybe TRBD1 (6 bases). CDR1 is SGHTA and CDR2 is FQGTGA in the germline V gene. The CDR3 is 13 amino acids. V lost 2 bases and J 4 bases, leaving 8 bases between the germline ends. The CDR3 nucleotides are TGTGCCAGCAGCTTAGGGGGCGGCTATGGCTACACCTTC. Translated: CASSLGGGYGYTF. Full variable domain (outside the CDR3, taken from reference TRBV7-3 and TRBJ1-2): GAGVSQTPSNKVTEKGKYVELRCDPISGHTALYWYRQSLGQGPEFLIYFQGTGAADDSGLPNDRFFAVRPEGSVSTLKIQRTERGDSAVYLCASSLGGGYGYTFGSGTRLTVV.

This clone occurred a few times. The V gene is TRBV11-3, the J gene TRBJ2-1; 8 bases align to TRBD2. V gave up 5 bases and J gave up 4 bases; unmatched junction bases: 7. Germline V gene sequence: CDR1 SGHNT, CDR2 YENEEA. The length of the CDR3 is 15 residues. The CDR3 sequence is CASSPRSSGYNEQFF. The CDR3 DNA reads TGTGCCAGCAGCCCTCGTTCTAGCGGGTACAATGAGCAGTTCTTC.